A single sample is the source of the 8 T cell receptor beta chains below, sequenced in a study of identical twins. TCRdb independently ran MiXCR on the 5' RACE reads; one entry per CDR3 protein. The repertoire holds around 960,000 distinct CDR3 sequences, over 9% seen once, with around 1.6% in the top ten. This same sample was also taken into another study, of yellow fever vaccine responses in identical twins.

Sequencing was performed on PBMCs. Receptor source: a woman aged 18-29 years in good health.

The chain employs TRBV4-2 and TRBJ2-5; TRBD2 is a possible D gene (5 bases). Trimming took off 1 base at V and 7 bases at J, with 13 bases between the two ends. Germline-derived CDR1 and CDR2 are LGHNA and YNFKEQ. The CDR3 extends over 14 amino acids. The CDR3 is CASSQVTGSGTQYF. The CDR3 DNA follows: TGTGCCAGCAGCCAAGTGACGGGGTCCGGGACCCAGTACTTC.

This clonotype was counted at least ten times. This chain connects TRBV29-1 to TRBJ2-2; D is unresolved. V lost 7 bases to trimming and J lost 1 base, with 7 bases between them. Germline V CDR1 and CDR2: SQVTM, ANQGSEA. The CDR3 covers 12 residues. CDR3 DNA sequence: TGCAGCGCCCCAGGGAACACCGGGGAGCTGTTTTTT. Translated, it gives CSAPGNTGELFF.

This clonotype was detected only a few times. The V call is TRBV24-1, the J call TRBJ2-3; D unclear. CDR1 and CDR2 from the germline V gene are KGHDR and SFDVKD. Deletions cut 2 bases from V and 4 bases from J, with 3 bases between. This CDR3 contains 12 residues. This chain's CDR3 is CATSDSSDTQYF. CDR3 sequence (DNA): TGTGCCACCAGTGATTCGTCAGATACGCAGTATTTT.

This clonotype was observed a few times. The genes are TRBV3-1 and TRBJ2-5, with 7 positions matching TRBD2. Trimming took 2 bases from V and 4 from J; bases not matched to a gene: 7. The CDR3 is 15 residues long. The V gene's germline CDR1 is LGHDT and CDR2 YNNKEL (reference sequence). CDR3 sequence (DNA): TGTGCCAGCAGCCAATTCGGCGGGAGAGTAGAGACCCAGTACTTC. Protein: CASSQFGGRVETQYF.

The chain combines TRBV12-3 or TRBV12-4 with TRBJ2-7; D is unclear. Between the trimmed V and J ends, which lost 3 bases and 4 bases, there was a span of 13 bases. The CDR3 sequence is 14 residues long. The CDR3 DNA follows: TGTGCCAGCAGTTTTCTGAACCCCCCGTACGAGCAGTACTTC. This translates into CASSFLNPPYEQYF.

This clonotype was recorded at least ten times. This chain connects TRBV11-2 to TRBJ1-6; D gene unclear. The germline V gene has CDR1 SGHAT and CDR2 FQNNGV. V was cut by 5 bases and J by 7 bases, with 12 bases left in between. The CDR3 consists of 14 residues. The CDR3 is CASSPDQRNSPLHF. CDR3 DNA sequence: TGTGCCAGCAGCCCCGACCAGAGAAATTCACCCCTCCACTTT.

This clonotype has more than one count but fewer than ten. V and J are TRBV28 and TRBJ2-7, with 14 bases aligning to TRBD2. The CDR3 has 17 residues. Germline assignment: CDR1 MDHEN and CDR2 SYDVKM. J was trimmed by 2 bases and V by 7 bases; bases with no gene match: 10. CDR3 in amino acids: CASNTQRGLAGAYEQYF. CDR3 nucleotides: TGTGCCAGCAACACCCAGAGGGGACTAGCGGGAGCCTACGAGCAGTACTTC. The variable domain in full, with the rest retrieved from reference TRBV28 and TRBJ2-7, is DVKVTQSSRYLVKRTGEKVFLECVQDMDHENMFWYRQDPGLGLRLIYFSYDVKMKEKGDIPEGYSVSREKKERFSLILESASTNQTSMYLCASNTQRGLAGAYEQYFGPGTRLTVT.

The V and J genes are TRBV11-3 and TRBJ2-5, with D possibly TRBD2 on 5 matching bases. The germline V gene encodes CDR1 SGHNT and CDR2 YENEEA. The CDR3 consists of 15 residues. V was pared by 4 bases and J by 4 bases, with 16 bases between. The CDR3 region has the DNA TGTGCCAGCAGCTCGGACTCCGACCCGGGAGAGACCCAGTACTTC. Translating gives CASSSDSDPGETQYF.